The rows below give T cell receptor beta chains drawn from one sample of a study of cytomegalovirus exposure and HLA in healthy donors. Produced via immunoSEQ multiplex PCR; TCRdb's table is partial and in-frame only. Among more than 90,000 clones listed, roughly 79% were seen once. The sequencing input was PBMCs. Receptors originate from a woman in her 70s in good health and CMV-seropositive. The CDR3 runs from the conserved cysteine through the conserved F or W.

v_gene | CDR3aa
TRBV5-1 | CASSLGGQATSTDTQYF
TRBV18 | CASSPSRGPNTEAFF
TRBV7-9 | CASSLRQEPYEQYF
TRBV25-1 | CASQAPGLQLGEQFF
TRBV29-1 | CSARHLGPYEQYF
TRBV15 | CATSSEKSTTQYF
TRBV18 | CASSSRGHTEAFF
TRBV18 | CASSSDSYSYEQYF
TRBV6-1 | CASSGQKNTEAFF
TRBV7-9 | CASGEGWEDQETQYF
TRBV7-2 | CASSLGHSTDTQYF
TRBV2 | CASREGGGYTF
TRBV29-1 | CSVARRGAEAFF
TRBV10-1 | CASSGSGIGELFF
TRBV14 | CASRPGGSYNEQFF
TRBV27 | CASSPSTGGNEQYF
TRBV19 | CASSWASYGNQPQHF
TRBV27 | CASRGQGAGNTEAFF
TRBV15 | CATSRGSGSAETQYF
TRBV4-3 | CASSQTLAGVGQFF
TRBV15 | CATSEGPNRASGNTIYF
TRBV5-1 | CASSPGLAGLPSYNEQFF
TRBV5-6 | CASSFGLVSTDTQYF
TRBV25-1 | CASSDLKGATNEKLFF
TRBV5-4 | CASSLSRGGSYEQYF
TRBV9 | CASSVAGTALTYEQYF
TRBV19 | CASRMQGSTDTQYF
TRBV4-3 | CASSQDEGGRYNEQFF
TRBV7-2 | CASRSPGQRPGELFF
TRBV11-2 | CASGAVGSSYNEQFF
TRBV7-3 | CASSLQAGFSTDTQYF
TRBV25-1 | CASSEYWGQSNQPQHF
TRBV18 | CASSPSWGEIEQYF
TRBV19 | CASSPNPGQSYGYTF
TRBV28 | CASSSRTSLNYGYTF
TRBV9 | CASSVAKNTEAFF
TRBV4-2 | CASSQEPGGLTDTQYF
TRBV7-2 | CASSHTTQSKARAGELFF
TRBV7-2 | CASSLLGSGIGTGELFF
TRBV25-1 | CASSLDRAGNTIYF
TRBV6-6 | CASSQTGGSTGELFF
TRBV7-2 | CASSLAGATGELFF
TRBV7-2 | CASSHDRGYEQYF
TRBV2 | CASSGQGYTGELFF
TRBV15 | CATSRDPSTYEQYF
TRBV10-1 | CASGSGQGNQPQHF
TRBV5-4 | CASSFDPGGNQPQHF
TRBV6-1 | CASRQGPISGNTIYF
TRBV21-1 | CASSVQGPTNAGANVLTF
TRBV27 | CASRPSPGTGGYYEQYF
TRBV18 | CASSEGQGAYEQYF
TRBV7-2 | CASSFRGNQPQHF
TRBV19 | CASRGGQFRGLAKNIQYF
TRBV28 | CASSSAGTRAGDEQFF
TRBV9 | CASRPGTKYNEQFF
TRBV29-1 | CSVSPRGGTEAFF
TRBV25-1 | CATSSWVEDQPQHF
TRBV5-4 | CASSSATGESYNSPLHF
TRBV5-4 | CASSSDRAYEQYF
TRBV5-1 | CASSVTGGRETQYF